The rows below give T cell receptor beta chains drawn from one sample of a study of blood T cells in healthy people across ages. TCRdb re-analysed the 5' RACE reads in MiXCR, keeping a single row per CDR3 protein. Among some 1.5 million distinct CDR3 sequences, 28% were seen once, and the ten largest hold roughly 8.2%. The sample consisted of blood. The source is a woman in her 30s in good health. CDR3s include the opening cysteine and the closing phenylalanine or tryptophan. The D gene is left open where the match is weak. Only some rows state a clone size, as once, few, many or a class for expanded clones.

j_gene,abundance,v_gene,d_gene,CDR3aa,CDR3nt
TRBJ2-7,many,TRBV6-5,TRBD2,CASSSWTSGGYEQYF,TGTGCCAGCAGTTCCTGGACTAGCGGGGGCTACGAGCAGTACTTC
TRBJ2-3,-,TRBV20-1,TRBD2,CSAISGILPDTQYF,TGCAGTGCTATAAGCGGGATCCTCCCGGATACGCAGTATTTT
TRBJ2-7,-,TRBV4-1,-,CASSQPQGSYNEQYF,TGCGCCAGCAGCCAACCACAGGGTTCCTACAATGAGCAGTACTTC
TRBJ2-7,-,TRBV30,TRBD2,CAWSPPWTSGVYEQYF,TGTGCCTGGAGTCCTCCTTGGACTAGCGGGGTCTACGAGCAGTACTTC
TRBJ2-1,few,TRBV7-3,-,CASSFGRGGGNEQFF,TGTGCCAGCAGCTTCGGACGAGGAGGAGGCAATGAGCAGTTCTTC
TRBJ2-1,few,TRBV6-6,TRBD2,CASIPGTSRNEQFF,TGTGCCAGCATTCCCGGGACTAGTAGGAATGAGCAGTTCTTC
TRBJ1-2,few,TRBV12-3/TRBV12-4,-,CASTHRDRPNYGYTF,TGTGCCAGCACCCATCGGGACCGCCCCAACTATGGCTACACCTTC
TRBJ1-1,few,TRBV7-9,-,CASKGEFNTEAFF,TGTGCCAGCAAAGGGGAGTTCAACACTGAAGCTTTCTTT
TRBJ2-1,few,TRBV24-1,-,CATSDFNPGHRFF,TGTGCCACCAGTGATTTCAACCCGGGACATAGGTTCTTC
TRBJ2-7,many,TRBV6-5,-,CASLETSSYEQYF,TGTGCCAGCTTAGAGACCAGCTCCTACGAGCAGTACTTC
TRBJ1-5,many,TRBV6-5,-,CASSYSGGGQPQHF,TGTGCCAGCAGTTACTCTGGGGGAGGGCAGCCCCAGCATTTT
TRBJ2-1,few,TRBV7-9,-,CASSLRGQEPYNEQFF,TGTGCCAGCAGCCTCAGGGGCCAAGAGCCCTACAATGAGCAGTTCTTC
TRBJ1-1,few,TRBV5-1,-,CASSLGIGGLKAEAFF,TGCGCCAGCAGCTTGGGAATTGGAGGGCTGAAGGCTGAAGCTTTCTTT
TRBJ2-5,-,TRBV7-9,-,CASSLTGSAIQETQYF,TGTGCCAGCAGCTTAACCGGGTCGGCTATACAAGAGACCCAGTACTTC
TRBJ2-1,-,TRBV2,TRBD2,CASTSPSAGGGLNEQFF,TGTGCCAGCACCTCCCCTTCAGCGGGAGGCGGTCTGAATGAGCAGTTCTTC
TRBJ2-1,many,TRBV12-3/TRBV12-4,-,CASSLRQDYNEQFF,TGTGCCAGCAGTTTACGGCAGGACTACAATGAGCAGTTCTTC
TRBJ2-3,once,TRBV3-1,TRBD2,CASSHRRGTSGSTQYF,TGTGCCAGCAGCCACAGGAGGGGGACTAGCGGGAGTACGCAGTATTTT
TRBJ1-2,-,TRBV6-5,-,CASSRDSSFGYTF,TGTGCCAGCAGTCGGGACTCGTCGTTTGGCTACACCTTC
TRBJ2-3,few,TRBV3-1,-,CASSPRGKTDTQYF,TGTGCCAGCAGCCCTAGAGGGAAAACAGATACGCAGTATTTT
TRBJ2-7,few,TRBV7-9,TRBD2,CAISGRFGEQYF,TGTGCCATAAGCGGGAGATTCGGCGAGCAGTACTTC
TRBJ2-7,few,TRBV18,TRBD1,CASSPPGTGGAYEQYF,TGTGCCAGCTCACCACCTGGGACAGGAGGGGCCTACGAGCAGTACTTC
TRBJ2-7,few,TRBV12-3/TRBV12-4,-,CASKTGTGPYEQYF,TGTGCCAGCAAAACCGGGACTGGACCCTACGAGCAGTACTTC
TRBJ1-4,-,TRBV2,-,CASAQGSNEKLFF,TGTGCCAGCGCCCAGGGGAGCAATGAAAAACTGTTTTTT
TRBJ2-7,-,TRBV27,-,CASSIGSGYEQYF,TGTGCCAGCAGTATCGGGTCGGGGTACGAGCAGTACTTC
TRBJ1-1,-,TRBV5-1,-,CASSFPGLTEAFF,TGCGCCAGCAGCTTCCCAGGGCTCACTGAAGCTTTCTTT
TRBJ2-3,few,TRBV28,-,CASRMPLGSADTQYF,TGTGCCAGCAGGATGCCCTTGGGCAGTGCAGATACGCAGTATTTT
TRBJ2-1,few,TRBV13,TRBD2,CASSSSPGLAGGNEQFF,TGTGCCAGCAGCTCAAGCCCGGGACTAGCGGGAGGGAATGAGCAGTTCTTC
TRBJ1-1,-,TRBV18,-,CASSPTSKNTEAFF,TGTGCCAGCTCACCAACATCAAAGAACACTGAAGCTTTCTTT
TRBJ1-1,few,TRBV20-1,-,CSAIPRGTTEAFF,TGCAGTGCTATACCGAGGGGGACCACTGAAGCTTTCTTT
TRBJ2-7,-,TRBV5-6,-,CASSLKRHSSYEQYF,TGTGCCAGCAGCCTAAAACGACATAGCTCCTACGAGCAGTACTTC
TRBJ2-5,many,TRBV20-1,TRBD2,CSAKLAGVGETQYF,TGCAGTGCGAAACTAGCGGGAGTTGGAGAGACCCAGTACTTC
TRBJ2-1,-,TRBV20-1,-,CSAPEWVSSYNEQFF,TGCAGTGCTCCTGAGTGGGTGAGCTCCTACAATGAGCAGTTCTTC
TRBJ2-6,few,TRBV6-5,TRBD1,CASSSRGQGAAGANVLTF,TGTGCCAGCAGTTCTCGAGGACAGGGGGCAGCTGGGGCCAACGTCCTGACTTTC
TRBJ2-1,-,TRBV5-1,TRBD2,CASSLERDYYNEQFF,TGCGCCAGCAGCTTGGAGCGGGACTACTACAATGAGCAGTTCTTC
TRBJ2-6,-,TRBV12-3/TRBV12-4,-,CACSLGAGQNSGANVLTF,TGTGCCTGCAGTTTAGGGGCAGGCCAAAACTCTGGGGCCAACGTCCTGACTTTC
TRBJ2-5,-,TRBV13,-,CASSHYGGPGETQYF,TGCGCCAGCAGCCATTACGGGGGGCCGGGGGAGACCCAGTACTTC
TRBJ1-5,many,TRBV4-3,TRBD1,CASSQTQGGGGQPQHF,TGCGCCAGCAGCCAAACCCAGGGGGGTGGCGGTCAGCCCCAGCATTTT
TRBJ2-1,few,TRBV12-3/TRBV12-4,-,CASSPGLDANEQFF,TGTGCCAGCAGCCCGGGACTCGACGCAAATGAGCAGTTCTTC
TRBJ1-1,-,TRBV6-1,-,CASSLPDVNTEAFF,TGTGCCAGCAGTTTACCGGACGTAAACACTGAAGCTTTCTTT
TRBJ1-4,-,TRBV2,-,CASSVAGLSEKLFF,TGTGCCAGCAGTGTTGCAGGGTTAAGTGAAAAACTGTTTTTT
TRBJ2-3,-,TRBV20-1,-,CSTRGGLAGKVADTQYF,TGCAGTACTCGAGGGGGACTGGCGGGGAAAGTTGCAGATACGCAGTATTTT
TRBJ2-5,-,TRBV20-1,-,CSAEDSVISQETQYF,TGCAGTGCCGAAGACTCGGTGATAAGCCAAGAGACCCAGTACTTC
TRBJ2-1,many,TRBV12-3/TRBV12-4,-,CASSLIGGFGEQFF,TGTGCCAGCAGTTTAATTGGGGGATTTGGTGAGCAGTTCTTC
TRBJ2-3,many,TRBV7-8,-,CASSRGRAGTDTQYF,TGTGCCAGCAGCCGCGGTAGGGCGGGCACAGATACGCAGTATTTT
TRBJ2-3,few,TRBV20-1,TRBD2,CSARTGGSYADTQYF,TGCAGTGCTAGGACGGGGGGGTCGTATGCAGATACGCAGTATTTT
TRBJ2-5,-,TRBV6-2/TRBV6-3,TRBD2,CASSFGLAGLQETQYF,TGTGCCAGCAGTTTCGGACTAGCGGGGCTCCAAGAGACCCAGTACTTC
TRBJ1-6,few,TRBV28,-,CASRAPGPRPDNSPLHF,TGTGCCAGCAGAGCCCCCGGGCCACGGCCTGATAATTCACCCCTCCACTTT
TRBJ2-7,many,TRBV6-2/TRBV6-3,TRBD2,CASIYRTSGTYEQYF,TGTGCCAGTATCTACCGGACTAGCGGGACCTACGAGCAGTACTTC
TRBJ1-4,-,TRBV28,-,CASSPATSVEKLFF,TGTGCCAGCAGTCCCGCGACCTCTGTGGAAAAACTGTTTTTT
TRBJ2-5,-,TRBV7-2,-,CASSPDTMGGQYF,TGTGCCAGCAGCCCCGACACCATGGGGGGCCAGTACTTC
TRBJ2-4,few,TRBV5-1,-,CASSLVGGPTSWEQYF,TGCGCCAGCAGCTTGGTGGGGGGCCCGACGTCTTGGGAGCAGTACTTC
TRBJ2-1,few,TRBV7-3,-,CASSPRGGQQFF,TGTGCCAGCAGTCCCAGGGGAGGACAGCAGTTCTTC
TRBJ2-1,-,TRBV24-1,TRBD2,CATSEAGLYNEQFF,TGTGCCACCAGTGAAGCGGGACTTTACAATGAGCAGTTCTTC
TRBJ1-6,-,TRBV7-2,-,CASSYDFASPLHF,TGTGCCAGCAGCTACGACTTCGCTTCACCCCTCCACTTT
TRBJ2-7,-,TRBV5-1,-,CASSLDSSSASSYEQYF,TGCGCCAGCAGCTTGGATTCGTCTAGCGCGAGCTCCTACGAGCAGTACTTC
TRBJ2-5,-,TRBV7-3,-,CASSLKGGAGETQYF,TGTGCCAGCAGCCTGAAGGGGGGGGCTGGTGAGACCCAGTACTTC
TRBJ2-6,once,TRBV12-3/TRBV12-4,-,CASRGGRARLIDVLTF,TGTGCCAGCAGGGGGGGCCGCGCCCGCCTAATAGACGTCCTGACTTTC